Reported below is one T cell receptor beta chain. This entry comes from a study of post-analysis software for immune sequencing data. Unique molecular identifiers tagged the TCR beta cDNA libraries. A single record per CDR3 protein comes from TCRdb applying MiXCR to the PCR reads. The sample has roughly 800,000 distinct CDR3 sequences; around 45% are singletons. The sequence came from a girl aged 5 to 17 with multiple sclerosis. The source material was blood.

The CDR3 bases are TGTGCCAGCAGCCAAGATAGTGCAGACCTCAGCACAGATACGCAGTATTTT. Its translation: CASSQDSADLSTDTQYF. The V gene is TRBV4-2, the J gene TRBJ2-3; D unresolved. Germline CDR1 is LGHNA and CDR2 is YNFKEQ. CDR3 length: 17 residues. The V gene lost 0 bases and the J gene lost 0 bases, with 13 bases spanning the gap.